The clone carrying this TCR beta chain has just a few counts. Preparation methods for the bulk TCR libraries were those previously described, with listed TCR primers. MiXCR, run by TCRdb on the PCR reads, gives a single entry per CDR3 protein. The table includes under 800,000 distinct CDR3 sequences, 25% detected once. V lost 0 bases and J lost 2, with 8 bases in between. Germline values: CDR1 SGHDT, CDR2 YYEEEE. This CDR3 has 15 amino acids. This sample is part of a study of molecular identifiers for immune sequencing clone quantification. The rearrangement joins TRBV5-6 to TRBJ2-2; the D is unclear. The clonotype was recovered from a human donor in good health. Some libraries in this study had Jurkat cell RNA spiked in. Material for sequencing was naive CD8+ T cells from blood, with Jurkat cell RNA spiked in. Subset meaning: FACS-sorted CD8+CD4-CCR7+CD45RA+ naive T cells. This CDR3 reads CASSLDVGNTGELFF. CDR3 nucleotide sequence: TGTGCCAGCAGCTTGGATGTAGGAAACACCGGGGAGCTGTTTTTT.